Below, 28 T cell receptor beta chains from the same sample are listed, as sequenced in a study of shared clonotypes between healthy human individuals. The assay was immunoSEQ multiplex PCR, and TCRdb's table has in-frame clones only and misses some. The sample has 2 million to 2.5 million clones, 90% to 97% seen once. Sample: naive CD4+ T cells sorted from blood. Subset reported: CD45RA+ positively selected. Receptors originate from a man aged 18 to 30 in good health.

The DNA of the CDR3 is TGTGCCACCACGGAGGGGCGACGCACGTCCGAGCAGTACTTC. As protein: CATTEGRRTSEQYF. This chain connects TRBV28 to TRBJ2-7; possibly TRBD2 for D (6 bases). This CDR3 comprises 14 residues. V was pared by 10 bases and J by 6 bases, with 22 bases between. Germline CDR1 and CDR2: MDHEN and SYDVKM.

The chain uses TRBV11-2 and TRBJ1-2; 7 positions agree with TRBD1. The germline gives CDR1 SGHAT, CDR2 FQNNGV. V dropped 2 bases and J dropped 7; count of bases not matched to a gene: 4. The CDR3 has 13 residues. CDR3 nucleotide sequence: TGTGCCAGCAGCTTAACAGGGGTGGGTGGCTACACCTTC. Encoded protein: CASSLTGVGGYTF.

The chain joins TRBV4-2 to TRBJ2-3, with a weak D call TRBD1 (8 bases). Trimming took off 2 bases at V and 0 bases at J, with 12 bases between the two ends. Germline CDR1 LGHNA, CDR2 YNFKEQ. The CDR3 is 16 residues long. CDR3 protein: CASSQTGGDSTDTQYF. As DNA, the CDR3 is TGTGCCAGCAGCCAAACAGGGGGGGATAGCACAGATACGCAGTATTTT.

The table lists this clone with a count of one. The V gene is TRBV9, the J gene TRBJ2-3, with TRBD2 matching 8 bases. Germline lookup yields CDR1 SGDLS and CDR2 YYNGEE. The CDR3 contains 16 residues. V shed 4 bases and J 4 bases; nucleotides not matched to a gene: 11. CDR3 amino acids: CASSPRLAPGADTQYF. The DNA for the CDR3 is TGTGCCAGCAGCCCCCGACTAGCGCCCGGGGCAGATACGCAGTATTTT.

This clone has more than one count but fewer than ten. This chain links TRBV10-3 with TRBJ2-2; possibly TRBD2 for D (5 bases). V shed 3 bases and J shed 4 bases, with 9 bases lying between them. CDR1 is ENHRY, CDR2 SYGVKD, per germline. This CDR3 is 14 amino acids long. The CDR3 DNA is TGTGCCATCAGTGAAGAGGGTTTCACCGGGGAGCTGTTTTTT. Residues: CAISEEGFTGELFF.

The V gene is TRBV29-1, the J gene TRBJ2-7, with TRBD2 matching 7 bases. This CDR3 is 13 amino acids long. Germline V gene lookup returns CDR1 SQVTM and CDR2 ANQGSEA. Unmatched junction bases numbered 8, after V lost 4 bases and J lost 5 bases. This chain's CDR3 is CSVVGQGGDEQYF. CDR3 bases: TGCAGCGTTGTAGGCCAGGGAGGGGACGAGCAGTACTTC.

The chain combines TRBV5-6 with TRBJ2-5, with 11 bases identical to TRBD2. Germline values: CDR1 SGHDT, CDR2 YYEEEE. The CDR3 runs to 15 residues. The J segment lost 5 bases and the V segment lost 4 bases, leaving 7 bases of the junction unmatched. The DNA of the CDR3 is TGTGCCAGCAGCACCCTAGCGGGAGGTCCGGAGACCCAGTACTTC. This gives the protein CASSTLAGGPETQYF.

The chain links TRBV5-1 to TRBJ1-6, with 10 nucleotides matching TRBD1. Germline V gives CDR1 SGHRS, CDR2 YFSETQ. J was trimmed by 6 bases and V by 4 bases; bases with no gene match: 7. The CDR3 consists of 16 residues. CDR3 DNA sequence: TGCGCCAGCAGCGTCCGGGACAGGGGAATTAATTCACCCCTCCACTTT. As protein: CASSVRDRGINSPLHF.

The chain carries TRBV30 and TRBJ1-1, with 11 bases matching TRBD1. V shed 7 bases, J shed 4 bases, and the junction held 5 bases outside the gene matches. Germline CDR1 reads GTSNPN; CDR2 reads SVGIG (reference sequence). CDR3 length: 13 residues. Here the CDR3 DNA reads TGTGCCTACAGGACAGGGGGCTCCACTGAAGCTTTCTTT. Translation: CAYRTGGSTEAFF.

As DNA, the CDR3 is TGTGCCAGCAGCTTAAAAGCGCCCGACACAGATACGCAGTATTTT. This encodes CASSLKAPDTDTQYF. The chain is built from TRBV7-9 and TRBJ2-3; D is unclear. Trimming cost V 2 bases and J 2 bases, with 11 bases left between them. Looked up from germline, CDR1 is SEHNR and CDR2 is FQNEAQ (reference sequence). CDR3 length: 15 residues.

This clone has just one count. The rearrangement links TRBV6-1 to TRBJ2-6; 9 bases agree with TRBD1. Trimming cost V 6 bases and J 1 base; bases outside gene matches: 4. The germline gives CDR1 MNHNS, CDR2 SASEGT. The CDR3 runs to 16 residues. Here the CDR3 DNA reads TGTGCCAGCAGGGAACAGGGGGCGTCTGGGGCCAACGTCCTGACTTTC. It encodes CASREQGASGANVLTF.

The chain's CDR3 is CASSLGTSVYNEQFF. The CDR3 region has the DNA TGTGCCAGCAGCTTAGGGACTAGCGTCTACAATGAGCAGTTCTTC. This chain joins TRBV7-2 and TRBJ2-1, with TRBD2 identical over 9 bases. CDR1 is SGHTA, CDR2 FQGNSA, per germline. J was trimmed by 3 bases and V by 1 base; bases with no gene match: 1. This CDR3 has 15 amino acids.

The chain is built from TRBV7-9 and TRBJ1-2; D ambiguous. This CDR3 region has 13 residues. The germline V gene has CDR1 SEHNR and CDR2 FQNEAQ (reference sequence). Trimming cost V 5 bases and J 0 bases, with 7 bases left between them. The CDR3 spells CASSPTSNYGYTF. The CDR3 bases are TGTGCCAGCAGCCCGACCTCTAACTATGGCTACACCTTC.

Points on this clone: The same CDR3 also results from other DNA sequences found in this sample. The rearrangement uses TRBV9 and TRBJ2-7; a possible D gene is TRBD2 (6 bases). The germline gives CDR1 SGDLS, CDR2 YYNGEE. Between the trimmed V and J ends, which lost 3 bases and 2 bases, there was a span of 15 bases. The CDR3 runs 15 residues. The CDR3 DNA sequence: TGTGCCAGCAGCGCCTCCGGGACTGGGACCTACGAGCAGTACTTC. This sequence encodes CASSASGTGTYEQYF.

In this sample, this clone turned up once. The gene calls are TRBV2 and TRBJ2-3; D is perhaps TRBD1 or TRBD2 (6 bases each). V was trimmed by 5 bases and J by 10 bases, leaving 16 bases between them. Germline V gene sequence: CDR1 SNHLY, CDR2 FYNNEI. This CDR3 contains 13 residues. CDR3 coding DNA: TGTGCCAGCAGTCTGTCGGGGGCCCAGGCGCAGTATTTT. Its protein product is CASSLSGAQAQYF. The whole variable domain, filled in from reference TRBV2 and TRBJ2-3, reads EPEVTQTPSHQVTQMGQEVILRCVPISNHLYFYWYRQILGQKVEFLVSFYNNEISEKSEIFDDQFSVERPDGSNFTLKIRSTKLEDSAMYFCASSLSGAQAQYFGPGTRLTVL.

The chain recombines TRBV19 with TRBJ1-1, with TRBD1 matching over 9 bases. The germline CDR1 and CDR2 sequences are LNHDA and SQIVND (reference sequence). V dropped 9 bases and J dropped 4; count of bases not matched to a gene: 15. There are 16 residues in the CDR3. For the CDR3, the DNA is TGTGCCAGCGCAATCAAGACAGGGGGAGGTCGCACTGAAGCTTTCTTT. Residues: CASAIKTGGGRTEAFF. Full variable domain (rest looked up from reference TRBV19 and TRBJ1-1): DGGITQSPKYLFRKEGQNVTLSCEQNLNHDAMYWYRQDPGQGLRLIYYSQIVNDFQKGDIAEGYSVSREKKESFPLTVTSAQKNPTAFYLCASAIKTGGGRTEAFFGQGTRLTVV.

The chain joins TRBV4-3 to TRBJ2-1; 9 bases match TRBD2. Germline V gene sequence: CDR1 LGHNA, CDR2 YSLEER. This CDR3 comprises 13 residues. Trimming cost V 0 bases and J 16 bases; bases outside gene matches: 7. The CDR3 DNA follows: TGCGCCAGCAGCCAAGATGGGGCTAGCGGGATATTCTTC. This translates into CASSQDGASGIFF.

The V gene is TRBV5-1, the J gene TRBJ1-2; a possible D gene is TRBD1 (6 bases). This CDR3 has 15 amino acids. Germline assignment: CDR1 SGHRS and CDR2 YFSETQ. Trimming took 4 bases from V and 0 from J, leaving 13 bases between them. This CDR3 reads CASSSRTDANYGYTF. CDR3 in DNA: TGCGCCAGCAGCAGTAGGACAGACGCTAACTATGGCTACACCTTC.

The chain carries TRBV7-9 and TRBJ2-5, with D uncertain. From germline, CDR1 is SEHNR and CDR2 FQNEAQ (reference sequence). The V end lost 1 base, the J end lost 7 bases, and 7 bases lay between the germline ends. The CDR3 loop spans 12 amino acids. The CDR3 DNA reads as TGTGCCAGCAGCTTAGAATCGGGGACCCAGTACTTC. Amino acids: CASSLESGTQYF.

The CDR3 DNA sequence: TGTGCCTGGTCCGTAATGGTGAACACTGAAGCTTTCTTT. Amino acid sequence: CAWSVMVNTEAFF. The J gene is TRBJ1-1, the V gene TRBV30; D is uncertain. Trimming cost V 5 bases and J 0 bases, with 10 bases left between them. CDR3 size: 13 residues. The germline CDR1 and CDR2 sequences are GTSNPN and SVGIG (reference sequence).

The genes are TRBV18 and TRBJ2-1, with TRBD2 as a possible D gene (7 bases). V was clipped by 0 bases and J by 5 bases, with 14 bases between them. Germline-derived CDR1 and CDR2 are KGHSH and LQKENI. CDR3 length: 16 residues. This CDR3 is CASSPPKGGVNNEQFF. The DNA for the CDR3 is TGTGCCAGCTCACCACCGAAGGGGGGGGTTAACAATGAGCAGTTCTTC.

The chain has TRBV15 and TRBJ2-7, with D tentatively TRBD1 (5 bases). This CDR3 contains 14 residues. The V and J ends lost 3 bases and 0 bases respectively, with 9 bases between them. Germline V gene data show CDR1 as LNHNV and CDR2 as YYDKDF (reference sequence). CDR3 in amino acids: CATSSRQSSYEQYF. The CDR3 coding sequence is TGTGCCACCAGCAGCAGACAGAGCTCCTACGAGCAGTACTTC.

The chain carries TRBV28 and TRBJ1-2; 10 bases are shared with TRBD1. Germline V lookup: CDR1 MDHEN, CDR2 SYDVKM. The CDR3 is 15 amino acids. Unmatched junction bases numbered 8, after V lost 2 bases and J lost 8 bases. The CDR3 reads CASSLPSGTGDGYTF. The DNA for the CDR3 is TGTGCCAGCAGTTTACCCTCCGGGACAGGGGACGGCTACACCTTC.

CDR3 residues: CASSWEGDSYEQYF. CDR3 sequence (DNA): TGCGCCAGCAGCTGGGAGGGGGACTCCTACGAGCAGTACTTC. The J gene is TRBJ2-7, the V gene TRBV5-1; weak D call: TRBD2 (7 bases). The germline V gene encodes CDR1 SGHRS and CDR2 YFSETQ. CDR3 length: 14 residues. The V gene lost 3 bases and the J gene lost 0 bases, with 10 bases spanning the gap.

The J gene is TRBJ2-7, the V gene TRBV6-5; D remains unclear. Trimming shortened V by 2 bases and J by 7 bases, and 9 bases separated the two germline ends. CDR1 and CDR2 from the germline V gene are MNHEY and SVGAGI. The CDR3 covers 12 residues. The CDR3 DNA sequence: TGTGCCAGCAGTTACGCCCGTGGGGAGCAGTACTTC. It translates to CASSYARGEQYF.

This rearrangement joins TRBV4-2 to TRBJ1-6; D remains ambiguous. The germline V and J ends were trimmed by 0 bases and 10 bases, with 13 bases remaining between them. The germline CDR1 and CDR2 sequences are LGHNA and YNFKEQ. CDR3 length: 15 amino acids. The CDR3 DNA reads as TGTGCCAGCAGCCAAGAAGCGGGTGGGTCCTCACCCCTCCACTTT. Translated, it gives CASSQEAGGSSPLHF.

The chain uses TRBV4-1 and TRBJ1-5, with TRBD1 as a possible D gene (6 bases). The CDR3 covers 17 residues. Germline V gene lookup returns CDR1 MGHRA and CDR2 YSYEKL. Trimming pared 0 bases from V and 0 bases from J, leaving 12 bases between. CDR3 coding DNA: TGCGCCAGCAGCCAAGAAGGGGGGGTTCATAGCAATCAGCCCCAGCATTTT. Residues: CASSQEGGVHSNQPQHF.

The chain joins TRBV7-9 to TRBJ2-1; D is ambiguous. The V gene lost 0 bases and the J gene lost 8 bases, with 8 bases spanning the gap. Germline-derived CDR1 and CDR2 are SEHNR and FQNEAQ (reference sequence). CDR3 length: 13 residues. DNA for the CDR3: TGTGCCAGCAGCTTAGCAGGGAACCATGAGCAGTTCTTC. It yields the protein CASSLAGNHEQFF. The variable domain in full, completed from reference TRBV7-9 and TRBJ2-1, reads DTGVSQNPRHKITKRGQNVTFRCDPISEHNRLYWYRQTLGQGPEFLTYFQNEAQLEKSRLLSDRFSAERPKGSFSTLEIQRTEQGDSAMYLCASSLAGNHEQFFGPGTRLTVL.